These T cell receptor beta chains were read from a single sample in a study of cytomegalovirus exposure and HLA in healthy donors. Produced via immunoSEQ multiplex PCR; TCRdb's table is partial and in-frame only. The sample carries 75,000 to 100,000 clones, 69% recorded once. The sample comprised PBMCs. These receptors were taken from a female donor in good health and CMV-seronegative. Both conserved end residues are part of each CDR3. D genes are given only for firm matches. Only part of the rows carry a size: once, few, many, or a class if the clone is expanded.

cdr3_aa: CASRHPGGTEAFF; cdr3_nt: TGTGCCAGCAGGCACCCAGGGGGTACTGAAGCTTTCTTT; v_call: TRBV25-1; j_call: TRBJ1-1; clone_size: .; d_call: TRBD1
cdr3_aa: CSVVVPQGIGNQPQHF; cdr3_nt: TGCAGCGTTGTGGTCCCACAGGGGATTGGCAATCAGCCCCAGCATTTT; v_call: TRBV29-1; j_call: TRBJ1-5; clone_size: .; d_call: TRBD1
cdr3_aa: CASSSHTRDGDEKLFF; cdr3_nt: TGTGCCAGCAGCTCACACACCCGGGATGGAGATGAAAAACTGTTTTTT; v_call: TRBV5-8; j_call: TRBJ1-4; clone_size: .; d_call: .
cdr3_aa: CASSNRDRTAGTQYF; cdr3_nt: TGTGCCAGCAGCAACCGGGATCGAACCGCCGGGACCCAGTACTTC; v_call: TRBV7-2; j_call: TRBJ2-5; clone_size: .; d_call: .
cdr3_aa: CASSLTGSSYEQYF; cdr3_nt: TGTGCCAGCAGCTTGACAGGGAGCTCCTACGAGCAGTACTTC; v_call: TRBV7-2; j_call: TRBJ2-7; clone_size: .; d_call: TRBD1
cdr3_aa: CASSLGGNSENEQFF; cdr3_nt: TGCGCCAGCAGCTTAGGCGGGAACTCGGAAAATGAGCAGTTCTTC; v_call: TRBV5-1; j_call: TRBJ2-1; clone_size: few; d_call: .
cdr3_aa: CATKDTMNTEAFF; cdr3_nt: TGTGCCACCAAGGACACAATGAACACTGAAGCTTTCTTT; v_call: TRBV10-3; j_call: TRBJ1-1; clone_size: .; d_call: .
cdr3_aa: CASSSTIGTEAFF; cdr3_nt: TGTGCCAGCAGCTCGACTATAGGCACTGAAGCTTTCTTT; v_call: TRBV11-2; j_call: TRBJ1-1; clone_size: .; d_call: .
cdr3_aa: CAWSPGLADEQFF; cdr3_nt: TGTGCCTGGAGCCCGGGACTAGCGGATGAGCAGTTCTTC; v_call: TRBV30; j_call: TRBJ2-1; clone_size: .; d_call: TRBD2
cdr3_aa: CSVATAKREVYEQYF; cdr3_nt: TGCAGCGTTGCGACCGCCAAGCGGGAGGTATACGAGCAGTACTTC; v_call: TRBV29-1; j_call: TRBJ2-7; clone_size: .; d_call: TRBD2
cdr3_aa: CASYTGGRIETQYF; cdr3_nt: TGCGCCAGCTACACAGGGGGCCGAATAGAGACCCAGTACTTC; v_call: TRBV5-1; j_call: TRBJ2-5; clone_size: .; d_call: TRBD1
cdr3_aa: CAWSVGAAQETQYF; cdr3_nt: TGTGCCTGGAGTGTTGGGGCAGCGCAAGAGACCCAGTACTTC; v_call: TRBV30; j_call: TRBJ2-5; clone_size: few; d_call: .
cdr3_aa: CASSQDVGFEQETQYF; cdr3_nt: TGTGCCAGCAGCCAAGACGTGGGCTTTGAGCAAGAGACCCAGTACTTC; v_call: TRBV14; j_call: TRBJ2-5; clone_size: once; d_call: .
cdr3_aa: CASSYSQGTGELFF; cdr3_nt: TGTGCCAGCAGTTACTCGCAGGGAACCGGGGAGCTGTTTTTT; v_call: TRBV6-5; j_call: TRBJ2-2; clone_size: .; d_call: .
cdr3_aa: CASRWAGPSTDTQYF; cdr3_nt: TGTGCCAGCAGGTGGGCCGGCCCTAGCACAGATACGCAGTATTTT; v_call: TRBV27; j_call: TRBJ2-3; clone_size: .; d_call: .
cdr3_aa: CASSLGQGGREQYF; cdr3_nt: TGTGCCAGCAGTTTAGGGCAGGGAGGTCGGGAGCAGTACTTC; v_call: TRBV27; j_call: TRBJ2-7; clone_size: .; d_call: .
cdr3_aa: CASSLDGSGRGLGYNEQFF; cdr3_nt: TGTGCCAGCAGCTTAGATGGGAGCGGGAGGGGGCTGGGGTACAATGAGCAGTTCTTC; v_call: TRBV11-2; j_call: TRBJ2-1; clone_size: .; d_call: TRBD2
cdr3_aa: CASSQDGGTGVDYTF; cdr3_nt: TGCGCCAGCAGCCAAGATGGTGGGACAGGGGTGGACTACACCTTC; v_call: TRBV4-1; j_call: TRBJ1-2; clone_size: .; d_call: TRBD1
cdr3_aa: CSASPSVVLAF; cdr3_nt: TGCAGTGCTAGCCCTTCCGTAGTCTTGGCCTTC; v_call: TRBV20-1; j_call: TRBJ1-2; clone_size: .; d_call: .
cdr3_aa: CASRSLSGPRNEQFF; cdr3_nt: TGTGCCAGCAGATCCCTGAGCGGCCCAAGGAATGAGCAGTTCTTC; v_call: TRBV7-9; j_call: TRBJ2-1; clone_size: .; d_call: .
cdr3_aa: CASSQGQPSNEQFF; cdr3_nt: TGCGCCAGCAGCCAAGGACAGCCTTCCAATGAGCAGTTCTTC; v_call: TRBV5-1; j_call: TRBJ2-1; clone_size: .; d_call: .
cdr3_aa: CASSSSGGRYGYTF; cdr3_nt: TGTGCCAGCAGTTCGTCAGGGGGCCGCTATGGCTACACCTTC; v_call: TRBV27; j_call: TRBJ1-2; clone_size: few; d_call: TRBD1
cdr3_aa: CASSPDSLSYEQYF; cdr3_nt: TGTGCCAGCTCACCAGACAGCCTCTCCTACGAGCAGTACTTC; v_call: TRBV18; j_call: TRBJ2-7; clone_size: .; d_call: .
cdr3_aa: CASSINGRDWGQPQHF; cdr3_nt: TGTGCCAGTAGTATCAACGGCAGGGATTGGGGTCAGCCCCAGCATTTT; v_call: TRBV19; j_call: TRBJ1-5; clone_size: once; d_call: .
cdr3_aa: CASRLQVWGGGANVLTF; cdr3_nt: .; v_call: TRBV21-1; j_call: TRBJ2-6; clone_size: .; d_call: .
cdr3_aa: CASSKGQGTNTGELFF; cdr3_nt: TGCGCCAGCAGCAAAGGACAGGGAACGAACACCGGGGAGCTGTTTTTT; v_call: TRBV5-1; j_call: TRBJ2-2; clone_size: .; d_call: TRBD1
cdr3_aa: CASSVDRGSSYEQYF; cdr3_nt: TGTGCCAGCAGCGTTGACAGGGGGAGCTCCTACGAGCAGTACTTC; v_call: TRBV7-6; j_call: TRBJ2-7; clone_size: .; d_call: TRBD1
cdr3_aa: CASSSGLAGGRGSYNEQFF; cdr3_nt: TGTGCCAGCAGCTCCGGGTTAGCGGGGGGGCGGGGTTCCTACAATGAGCAGTTCTTC; v_call: TRBV7-2; j_call: TRBJ2-1; clone_size: .; d_call: TRBD2
cdr3_aa: CASSLHQSADTQYF; cdr3_nt: TGTGCCAGCAGTCTCCACCAATCAGCAGATACGCAGTATTTT; v_call: TRBV6-5; j_call: TRBJ2-3; clone_size: .; d_call: .
cdr3_aa: CASSPLELLVTDTQYF; cdr3_nt: TGTGCCAGCTCACCACTGGAGTTGTTGGTGACAGATACGCAGTATTTT; v_call: TRBV18; j_call: TRBJ2-3; clone_size: .; d_call: .
cdr3_aa: CASSGTPGQNSPLHF; cdr3_nt: TGTGCCAGCAGCGGCACCCCGGGACAGAATTCACCCCTCCACTTT; v_call: TRBV11-3; j_call: TRBJ1-6; clone_size: .; d_call: TRBD1
cdr3_aa: CTSSQPEPGLGVGEQFF; cdr3_nt: TGCACCAGCAGCCAACCAGAACCGGGACTAGGAGTCGGTGAGCAGTTCTTC; v_call: TRBV1; j_call: TRBJ2-1; clone_size: .; d_call: .
cdr3_aa: CASSFGLADTDTQYF; cdr3_nt: TGTGCCAGCAGCTTCGGGTTGGCGGACACAGATACGCAGTATTTT; v_call: TRBV11-3; j_call: TRBJ2-3; clone_size: .; d_call: .
cdr3_aa: CASSSGQGGNYNEQFF; cdr3_nt: TGTGCCAGCAGCTCGGGACAGGGTGGCAACTACAATGAGCAGTTCTTC; v_call: TRBV5-6; j_call: TRBJ2-1; clone_size: .; d_call: TRBD1
cdr3_aa: CASSWDRSINEKLFF; cdr3_nt: TGCGCCAGCAGCTGGGACAGGTCGATTAATGAAAAACTGTTTTTT; v_call: TRBV5-1; j_call: TRBJ1-4; clone_size: many; d_call: TRBD1
cdr3_aa: CASSLRSDTEAFF; cdr3_nt: TGTGCTAGCAGCTTACGATCGGACACTGAAGCTTTCTTT; v_call: TRBV7-7; j_call: TRBJ1-1; clone_size: .; d_call: .
cdr3_aa: CAWRRLASTDTQYF; cdr3_nt: TGTGCCTGGAGACGACTAGCGTCAACAGATACGCAGTATTTT; v_call: TRBV30; j_call: TRBJ2-3; clone_size: .; d_call: TRBD2
cdr3_aa: CASSLSYYSGYTF; cdr3_nt: TGTGCCAGCAGTTTATCTTATTATTCTGGCTACACCTTC; v_call: TRBV28; j_call: TRBJ1-2; clone_size: .; d_call: .
cdr3_aa: CASSLQGFWGNTEAFF; cdr3_nt: TGTGCCAGCAGCTTACAGGGGTTTTGGGGGAACACTGAAGCTTTCTTT; v_call: TRBV13; j_call: TRBJ1-1; clone_size: .; d_call: .